This note documents a single T cell receptor (beta chain) sequence. Its cognate antigen is unknown. The PCR was carried out with 60 Vbeta primers and 13 Jbeta primers. Generated by immunoSEQ multiplex PCR, the TCRdb table keeps only in-frame clones and is missing some. The table records more than 200,000 clones, approximately 80% of them present only once. Germline CDR1 and CDR2: GTSNPN and SVGIG (reference sequence). The germline V and J ends were trimmed by 0 bases and 3 bases, with 14 bases remaining between them. The CDR3 extends over 15 amino acids. This sample was included in a study of cytomegalovirus exposure and HLA in healthy donors. General study findings and limits: Presence/absence analyses took donor sequencing depth as roughly uniform. 15,000 to 20,000 TCR beta sequences were associated with HLA alleles at 0.05 false discovery rate in a later analysis.

The sequenced material came from PBMCs. The genes are TRBV30 and TRBJ2-5, with D uncertain. The sequence came from a girl aged 5 to 17 in good health and CMV-seronegative. The CDR3 is CAWSVLGASKETQYF. The CDR3 DNA reads TGTGCCTGGAGTGTGCTCGGAGCGTCGAAAGAGACCCAGTACTTC.